This entry lists 16 T cell receptor beta chains sequenced from one sample in a study of T-cell reconstitution after alpha-beta-depleted transplantation in children. Preparing the TCRbeta library involved the use of unique molecular identifiers. Each CDR3 protein is one row after TCRdb ran MiXCR on the PCR reads. The table has hundreds of thousands of distinct CDR3 sequences, roughly 13% seen once. Sequenced here: PBMCs, mostly from graft donor cells, sampled 360 days after TCRalphabeta/CD19-depleted stem cell transplant. The receptor set was obtained from a male patient younger than 18 who had a stem cell transplant for acute myeloid leukemia, so the T cells may come from the graft donor.

The V and J genes are TRBV5-1 and TRBJ2-7; 11 bases agree with TRBD2. V gave up 1 base and J gave up 4 bases; unmatched junction bases: 13. CDR1 is SGHRS and CDR2 is YFSETQ in the germline V gene. The CDR3 is 18 residues long. The CDR3 spells CASSLIVLAGGNGYEQYF. In nucleotides, the CDR3 is TGCGCCAGCAGCTTGATAGTCCTAGCGGGAGGTAACGGTTACGAGCAGTACTTC.

This clonotype was seen more than once but under ten times. V and J are TRBV20-1 and TRBJ2-5; the match to TRBD1 covers 8 bases. The CDR3 loop spans 12 amino acids. V dropped 6 bases and J dropped 5; count of bases not matched to a gene: 5. The germline V gene has CDR1 DFQATT and CDR2 SNEGSKA (reference sequence). DNA for the CDR3: TGCAGTGCCCCGGACAGGGCTGAGACCCAGTACTTC. As protein: CSAPDRAETQYF.

This rearrangement joins TRBV12-3 or TRBV12-4 to TRBJ2-1, with no clear D. This CDR3 is 12 amino acids long. The V end was cut by 7 bases, the J end by 7 bases, with 11 bases between. The CDR3, as DNA: TGTGCCAGCACCCGCAGCTTGAATGAGCAGTTCTTC. It encodes CASTRSLNEQFF.

This clonotype was observed a few times. The gene calls are TRBV28 and TRBJ1-2; 10 bases are shared with TRBD1. J lost 8 bases, V lost 4 bases, and 13 bases had no gene match. CDR3 size: 16 residues. CDR1 MDHEN and CDR2 SYDVKM come from the germline V gene. The CDR3 region has the DNA TGTGCCAGCAGTTCGACGGGGGGACAGGGGATCCGGGGCTACACCTTC. This translates into CASSSTGGQGIRGYTF.

This clonotype was picked up a small number of times. The V gene is TRBV9, the J gene TRBJ2-7; the D gene could be TRBD1 or TRBD2 (5 bases each). The V gene lost 4 bases and the J gene lost 3 bases, with 11 bases spanning the gap. The CDR3 totals 13 residues. From germline, CDR1 is SGDLS and CDR2 YYNGEE. CDR3 bases: TGTGCCAGCAGCCGGGACCCGAACTACGAGCAGTACTTC. Its protein product is CASSRDPNYEQYF.

The chain employs TRBV11-2 and TRBJ2-7, with 11 positions matching TRBD2. V lost 4 bases and J lost 3; bases outside the gene matches: 11. Germline V gene lookup returns CDR1 SGHAT and CDR2 FQNNGV. This CDR3 region has 17 residues. In nucleotides, the CDR3 is TGTGCCAGCAGCTCCTATCGACTAGCGGGACGGAACTACGAGCAGTACTTC. This translates into CASSSYRLAGRNYEQYF.

This clonotype has ten or more counts. The genes are TRBV12-3 or TRBV12-4 and TRBJ2-7; 13 bases align to TRBD2. This CDR3 spans 16 amino acids. With 5 bases clipped from V and 4 bases from J, the junction kept 8 bases outside the gene matches. This CDR3 reads CASSPRTSGSGYEQYF. The CDR3 region has the DNA TGTGCCAGCAGTCCCCGGACTAGCGGGAGTGGGTACGAGCAGTACTTC.

In this sample, this clonotype turned up a few times. The chain couples TRBV6-5 to TRBJ2-7; 10 nucleotides match TRBD2. CDR1 MNHEY and CDR2 SVGAGI come from the germline V gene. V trimming: 1 base; J trimming: 5 bases; junction bases outside the gene matches: 5. The CDR3 is made up of 15 amino acids. The CDR3 here is CASSYWGTSVDEQYF. CDR3 coding DNA: TGTGCCAGCAGTTACTGGGGGACTAGCGTCGACGAGCAGTACTTC.

The chain joins TRBV11-1 to TRBJ2-1; maybe TRBD2 (5 bases). With 1 base removed from V and 0 bases from J, the gap between germline ends came to 13 bases. This CDR3 comprises 17 residues. Per the germline V gene, CDR1 is SGHAT and CDR2 is FQDESV (reference sequence). CDR3 sequence: CASSLVARPSSYNEQFF. CDR3 nucleotides: TGTGCCAGCAGCTTAGTAGCGCGGCCCAGCTCCTACAATGAGCAGTTCTTC.

The sample holds a few counts of this clonotype. This sequence joins TRBV21-1 and TRBJ2-5; TRBD2, the table's D call, lacks a check against the DNA. TRBV21-1 is classified as a pseudogene. The CDR3 runs to 13 residues. The CDR3 sequence is CASSNGLEETQYF. Here the CDR3 DNA reads TGTGCCAGCAGCAATGGACTTGAAGAGACCCAGTACTTC.

This chain connects TRBV5-6 to TRBJ1-5; tentatively, D is TRBD1 (5 bases). Germline loops: CDR1 SGHDT, CDR2 YYEEEE. The CDR3 has 15 residues. Trimming pared 4 bases from V and 4 bases from J, leaving 15 bases between. CDR3 residues: CASSLRVAGNQPQHF. CDR3 coding DNA: TGTGCCAGCAGCCTCAGGGTAGCGGGTAATCAGCCCCAGCATTTT.

This clonotype was seen only a few times. The J gene is TRBJ2-7, the V gene TRBV7-8; 10 bases map to TRBD2. The J segment lost 1 base and the V segment lost 1 base, leaving 4 bases of the junction unmatched. Germline CDR1 is SGHVS and CDR2 is FQNEAQ. The CDR3 extends over 16 amino acids. CDR3 loop: CASSLVGSGRSYEQYF. The CDR3 DNA reads TGTGCCAGCAGCTTAGTTGGTAGCGGGAGGTCCTACGAGCAGTACTTC. The full variable domain, with the rest looked up from reference TRBV7-8 and TRBJ2-7, is GAGVSQSPRYKVAKRGQDVALRCDPISGHVSLFWYQQALGQGPEFLTYFQNEAQLDKSGLPSDRFFAERPEGSVSTLKIQRTQQEDSAVYLCASSLVGSGRSYEQYFGPGTRLTVT.

The rearrangement uses TRBV9 and TRBJ2-7, with a tentative D call TRBD2 (5 bases). V lost 4 bases and J lost 0, with 8 bases in between. The germline V gene has CDR1 SGDLS and CDR2 YYNGEE. CDR3 length equals 13 residues. The CDR3: CASSRTPSYEQYF. The CDR3 bases are TGTGCCAGCAGCAGGACTCCCTCCTACGAGCAGTACTTC.

The chain combines TRBV7-8 with TRBJ2-1; 7 bases are a match to TRBD2. CDR3 length: 16 residues. V lost 6 bases, J lost 3 bases, and 11 bases stayed unmatched. CDR1 SGHVS and CDR2 FQNEAQ come from the germline V gene. The CDR3 nucleotides read TGTGCCAGCAGGTTCCGGCCGGGAGGATACTACAATGAGCAGTTCTTC. It translates to CASRFRPGGYYNEQFF.

This clonotype turned up a few times. The chain is built from TRBV19 and TRBJ1-1, with TRBD1 matching over 11 bases. The length of the CDR3 is 16 residues. The ends lost 5 bases at V and 3 bases at J; junction bases unmatched: 8. Germline V CDR1 and CDR2: LNHDA, SQIVND (reference sequence). The CDR3 DNA reads as TGTGCCAGTAGTCGGACAGGGGGCTCTCGTCACACTGAAGCTTTCTTT. Protein product: CASSRTGGSRHTEAFF.

The sample holds a few counts of this clonotype. V gene TRBV10-3 combines with J gene TRBJ1-6; the D gene is possibly TRBD1 (5 bases). Germline CDR1 and CDR2: ENHRY and SYGVKD. Trimming took off 0 bases at V and 4 bases at J, with 10 bases between the two ends. This CDR3 region has 16 residues. For the CDR3, the DNA is TGTGCCATCAGTGAGTCGAGTGGGGGTTATAATTCACCCCTCCACTTT. Its protein product is CAISESSGGYNSPLHF.